The clone carrying this T cell receptor beta chain was picked up one time. The antigen remains undetermined. The same CDR3 also results from other DNA sequences found in this sample. The entry originates in a study of T cell responses to AZD1222 COVID-19 vaccine. Study as a whole: Pooling of second doses given at about 4 or about 12 weeks was done. Study conclusions and caveats: Donors in the cohort were predominantly white British and more often female, and clonal diversity was possibly underestimated. Unmutated regions of variants are reportedly targeted by nearly half of spike-specific TCRs. A rise in Spike-specific TCR breadth and depth followed two AZD1222 doses.

Some clones are missing from TCRdb's copy, which holds only in-frame ones; the method was immunoSEQ multiplex PCR. Here the sample spans approximately 190,000 clones, roughly 88% being singletons. V shed 2 bases and J shed 4 bases, with 12 bases lying between them. Germline CDR1 and CDR2: MNHEY and SVGEGT. The CDR3 loop spans 15 amino acids. This TCR was sampled from an adult in good health. The starting material was peripheral blood, obtained on day 0 of AZD1222 vaccination. The chain combines TRBV6-2 or TRBV6-3 with TRBJ1-5; D ambiguous. The CDR3 reads CASSYPPEGNQPQHF. The CDR3 bases are TGTGCCAGCAGTTACCCCCCCGAGGGTAATCAGCCCCAGCATTTT.